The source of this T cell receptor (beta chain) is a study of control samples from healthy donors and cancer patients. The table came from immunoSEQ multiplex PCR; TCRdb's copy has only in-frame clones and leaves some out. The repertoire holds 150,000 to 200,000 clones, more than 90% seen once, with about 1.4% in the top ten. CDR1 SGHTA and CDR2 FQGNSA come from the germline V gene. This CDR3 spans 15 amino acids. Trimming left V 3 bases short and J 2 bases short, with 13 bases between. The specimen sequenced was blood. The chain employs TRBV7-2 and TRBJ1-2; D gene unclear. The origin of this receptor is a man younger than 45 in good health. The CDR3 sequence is CASSFASGFNYGYTF. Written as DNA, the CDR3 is TGTGCCAGCAGCTTTGCTTCCGGGTTCAACTATGGCTACACCTTC.